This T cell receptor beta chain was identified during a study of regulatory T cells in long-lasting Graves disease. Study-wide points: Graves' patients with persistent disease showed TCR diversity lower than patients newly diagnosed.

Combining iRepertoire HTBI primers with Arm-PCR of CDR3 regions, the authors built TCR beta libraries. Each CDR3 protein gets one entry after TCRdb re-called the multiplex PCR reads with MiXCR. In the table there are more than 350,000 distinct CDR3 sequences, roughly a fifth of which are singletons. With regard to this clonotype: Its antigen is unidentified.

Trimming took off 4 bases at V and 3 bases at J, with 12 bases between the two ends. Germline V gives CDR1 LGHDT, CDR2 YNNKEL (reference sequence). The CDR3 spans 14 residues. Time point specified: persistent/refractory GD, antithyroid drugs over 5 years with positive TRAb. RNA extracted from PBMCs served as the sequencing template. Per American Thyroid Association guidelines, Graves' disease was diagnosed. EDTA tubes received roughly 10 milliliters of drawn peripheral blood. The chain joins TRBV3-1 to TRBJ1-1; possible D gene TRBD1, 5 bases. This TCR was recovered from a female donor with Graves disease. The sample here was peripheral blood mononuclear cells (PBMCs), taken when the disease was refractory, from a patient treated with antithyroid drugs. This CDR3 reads CASSLRGLDTEAFF. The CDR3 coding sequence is TGTGCCAGCAGCCTTCGGGGCCTGGACACTGAAGCTTTCTTT.